This TCR beta chain was captured in a study of Graves' ophthalmopathy and Graves' hyperthyroidism. Using RNA transcripts, the TCR beta CDR3 regions were amplified. Investigators did first-round RT-PCR with HTBI primers, then second-round multiplex PCR. TCRdb independently ran MiXCR on the multiplex PCR reads; one entry per CDR3 protein. The sample lists about 740,000 distinct CDR3 sequences; roughly 40% were seen once. V lost 6 bases and J lost 5, with 13 bases in between. CDR3 length: 13 amino acids. Per the germline V gene, CDR1 is SNHLY and CDR2 is FYNNEI. Sequenced input: peripheral blood. This sequence joins TRBV2 and TRBJ2-5; D might be TRBD1 (5 bases). The TCR sequence derives from an adult man with Graves' ophthalmopathy. The CDR3 DNA reads as TGTGCCAGCAGGTTTCAGGGCCGGGAGACCCAGTACTTC. This codes for CASRFQGRETQYF. Supplemented by reference TRBV2 and TRBJ2-5, the full variable domain reads EPEVTQTPSHQVTQMGQEVILRCVPISNHLYFYWYRQILGQKVEFLVSFYNNEISEKSEIFDDQFSVERPDGSNFTLKIRSTKLEDSAMYFCASRFQGRETQYFGPGTRLLVL.